The entry below describes one TCR beta chain. The antigen is undetermined. The data are from a study of cytomegalovirus exposure and HLA in healthy donors. Study in general: Some 87 million unique TCRs from HLA-typed donors were held in an early release of data.

The PCR contained 60 Vbeta and 13 Jbeta primers. Libraries were prepared by immunoSEQ multiplex PCR; TCRdb keeps only in-frame clonotypes and omits some of them. The sample lists 190,000 or so clones; roughly four fifths were seen once. The study's findings and limits: An ancestry cluster, one associated with Asian ancestry, reportedly showed fewer N-insertions than the approximately 660-donor mean in a later analysis. Near-uniform donor sequencing depth was presumed by presence/absence analyses.

The CDR3 extends over 16 amino acids. V lost 0 bases and J lost 3; bases outside the gene matches: 3. CDR1 and CDR2 from the germline V gene are MNHEY and SVGAGI. The receptor's source is a woman aged 45 to 65 in good health and CMV-seropositive. Input material: PBMCs. The chain has TRBV6-5 and TRBJ2-1; 9 bases align to TRBD2. For the CDR3, the DNA is TGTGCCAGCAGTTACTCGTCGCGGGGGGGCTACAATGAGCAGTTCTTC. It yields the protein CASSYSSRGGYNEQFF.